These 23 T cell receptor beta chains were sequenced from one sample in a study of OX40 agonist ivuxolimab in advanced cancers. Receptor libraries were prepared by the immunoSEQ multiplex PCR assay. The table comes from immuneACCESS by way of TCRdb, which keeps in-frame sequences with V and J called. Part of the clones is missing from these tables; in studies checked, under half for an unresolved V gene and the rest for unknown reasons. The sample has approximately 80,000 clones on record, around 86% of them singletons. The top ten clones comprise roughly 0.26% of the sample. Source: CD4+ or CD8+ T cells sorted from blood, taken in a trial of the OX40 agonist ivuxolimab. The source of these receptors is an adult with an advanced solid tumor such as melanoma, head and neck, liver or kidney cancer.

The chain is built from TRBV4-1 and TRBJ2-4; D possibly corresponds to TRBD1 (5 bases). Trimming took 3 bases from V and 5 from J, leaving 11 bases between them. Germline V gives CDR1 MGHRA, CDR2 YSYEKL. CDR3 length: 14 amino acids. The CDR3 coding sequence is TGCGCCAGCAGCCATGCAAAACAGGAAAACATTCAGTACTTC. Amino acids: CASSHAKQENIQYF.

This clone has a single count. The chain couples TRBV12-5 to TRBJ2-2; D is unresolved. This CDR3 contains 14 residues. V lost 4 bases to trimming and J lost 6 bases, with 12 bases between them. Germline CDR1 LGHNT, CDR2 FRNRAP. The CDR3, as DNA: TGTGCTAGTGGTTCAGATTATTGGGCCGGGGAGCTGTTTTTT. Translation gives CASGSDYWAGELFF.

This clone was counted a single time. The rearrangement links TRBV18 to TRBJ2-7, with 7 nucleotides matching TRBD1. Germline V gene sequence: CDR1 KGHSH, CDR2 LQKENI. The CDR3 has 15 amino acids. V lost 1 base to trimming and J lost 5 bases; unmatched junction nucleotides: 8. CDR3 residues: CASSPQRDSPHEQYF. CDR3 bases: TGTGCCAGCTCACCACAAAGGGACAGCCCCCACGAGCAGTACTTC. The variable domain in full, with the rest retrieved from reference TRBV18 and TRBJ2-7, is NAGVMQNPRHLVRRRGQEARLRCSPMKGHSHVYWYRQLPEEGLKFMVYLQKENIIDESGMPKERFSAEFPKEGPSILRIQQVVRGDSAAYFCASSPQRDSPHEQYFGPGTRLTVT.

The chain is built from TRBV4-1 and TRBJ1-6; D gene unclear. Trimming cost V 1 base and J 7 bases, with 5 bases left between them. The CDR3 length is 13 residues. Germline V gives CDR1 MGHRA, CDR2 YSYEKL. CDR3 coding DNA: TGCGCCAGCAGCCAAGTCCCAAATTCACCCCTCCACTTT. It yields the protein CASSQVPNSPLHF.

Here the CDR3 DNA reads TGTGCCAGCAGCCGCGCAAGCAGCGGGACCTACGAGCAGTACTTC. Residues: CASSRASSGTYEQYF. The rearrangement links TRBV4-2 to TRBJ2-7; 7 positions match TRBD2. CDR3 length: 15 residues. Trimming at V came to 4 bases and at J to 2 bases, leaving 8 bases not matched to a gene. The germline gives CDR1 LGHNA, CDR2 YNFKEQ.

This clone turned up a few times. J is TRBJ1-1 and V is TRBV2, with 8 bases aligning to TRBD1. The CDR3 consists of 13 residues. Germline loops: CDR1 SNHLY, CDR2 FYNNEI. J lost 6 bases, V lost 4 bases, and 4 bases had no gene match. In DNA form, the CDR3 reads TGTGCCAGCAGTGTCAGGGGGCAGGCTGAAGCTTTCTTT. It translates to CASSVRGQAEAFF.

CDR3 region: CASSWGGGPDYEQYF. The CDR3 DNA reads TGTGCCAGCAGTTGGGGGGGAGGGCCGGACTACGAGCAGTACTTC. The rearrangement links TRBV7-2 to TRBJ2-7; 7 bases fit TRBD2. The ends lost 6 bases at V and 3 bases at J; junction bases unmatched: 11. The germline CDR1 and CDR2 sequences are SGHTA and FQGNSA. This CDR3 has 15 amino acids.

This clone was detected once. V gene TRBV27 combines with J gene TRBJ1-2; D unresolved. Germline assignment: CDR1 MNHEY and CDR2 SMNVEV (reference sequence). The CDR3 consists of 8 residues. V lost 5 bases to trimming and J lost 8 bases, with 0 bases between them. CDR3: CASSGYTF. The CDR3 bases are TGTGCCAGCAGTGGCTACACCTTC.

CDR3 region: CASSELLGYLETQYF. Written as DNA, the CDR3 is TGTGCCAGCAGTGAATTATTGGGATACCTTGAGACCCAGTACTTC. The rearrangement uses TRBV6-1 and TRBJ2-5; D uncertain. Trimming cost V 2 bases and J 5 bases, with 15 bases left between them. Per germline, CDR1 MNHNS and CDR2 SASEGT. CDR3 length: 15 amino acids.

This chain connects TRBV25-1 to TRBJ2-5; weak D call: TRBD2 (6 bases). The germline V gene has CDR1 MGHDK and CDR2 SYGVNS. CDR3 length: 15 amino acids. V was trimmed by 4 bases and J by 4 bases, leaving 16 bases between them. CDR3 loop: CASSGASDGSETQYF. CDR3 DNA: TGTGCCAGCAGTGGGGCTAGCGACGGTTCAGAGACCCAGTACTTC.

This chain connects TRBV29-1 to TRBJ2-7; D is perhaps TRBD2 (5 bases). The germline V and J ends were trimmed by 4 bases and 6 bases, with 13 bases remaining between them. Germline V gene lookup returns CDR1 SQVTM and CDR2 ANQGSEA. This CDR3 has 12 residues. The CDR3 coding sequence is TGCAGCGTTGCTCCTAATGCGGGCGAGCAGTACTTC. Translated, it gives CSVAPNAGEQYF.

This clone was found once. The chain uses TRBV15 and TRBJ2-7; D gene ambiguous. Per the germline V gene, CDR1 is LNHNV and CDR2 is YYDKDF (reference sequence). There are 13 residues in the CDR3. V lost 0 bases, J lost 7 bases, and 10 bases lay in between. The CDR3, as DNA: TGTGCCACCAGCAGAGATGTCGGATATGAGCAGTACTTC. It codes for CATSRDVGYEQYF.

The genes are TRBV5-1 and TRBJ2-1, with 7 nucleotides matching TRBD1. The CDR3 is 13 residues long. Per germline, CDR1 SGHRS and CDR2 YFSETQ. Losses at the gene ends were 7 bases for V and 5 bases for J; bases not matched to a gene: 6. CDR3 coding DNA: TGCGCCAGCTGGGGACAGACTCACAATGAGCAGTTCTTC. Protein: CASWGQTHNEQFF.

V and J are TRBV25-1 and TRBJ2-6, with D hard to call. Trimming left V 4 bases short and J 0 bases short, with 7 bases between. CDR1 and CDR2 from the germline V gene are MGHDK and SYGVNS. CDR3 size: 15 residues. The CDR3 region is CASSGGISGANVLTF. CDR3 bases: TGTGCCAGCAGTGGGGGTATCTCTGGGGCCAACGTCCTGACTTTC.

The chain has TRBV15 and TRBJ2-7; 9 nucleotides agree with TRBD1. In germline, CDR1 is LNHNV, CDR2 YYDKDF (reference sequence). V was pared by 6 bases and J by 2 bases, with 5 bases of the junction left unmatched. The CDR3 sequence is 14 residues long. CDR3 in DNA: TGTGCCACCAGGCGACAGGGGGATGCCTACGAGCAGTACTTC. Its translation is CATRRQGDAYEQYF.

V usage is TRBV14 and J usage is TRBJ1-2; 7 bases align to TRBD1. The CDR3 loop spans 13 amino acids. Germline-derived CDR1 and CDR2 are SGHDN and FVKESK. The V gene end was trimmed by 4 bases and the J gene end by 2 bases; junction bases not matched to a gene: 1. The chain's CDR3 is CASSLDRNYGYTF. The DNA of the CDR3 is TGTGCCAGCAGCCTGGACAGGAACTATGGCTACACCTTC. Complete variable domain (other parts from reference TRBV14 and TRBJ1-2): EAGVTQFPSHSVIEKGQTVTLRCDPISGHDNLYWYRRVMGKEIKFLLHFVKESKQDESGMPNNRFLAERTGGTYSTLKVQPAELEDSGVYFCASSLDRNYGYTFGSGTRLTVV.

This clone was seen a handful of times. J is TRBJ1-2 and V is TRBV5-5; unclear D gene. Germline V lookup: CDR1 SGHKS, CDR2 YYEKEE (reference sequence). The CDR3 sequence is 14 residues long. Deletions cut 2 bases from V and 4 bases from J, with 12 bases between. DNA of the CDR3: TGTGCCAGCAGCTTTGTGGAGAGTATCTATGGCTACACCTTC. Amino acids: CASSFVESIYGYTF.

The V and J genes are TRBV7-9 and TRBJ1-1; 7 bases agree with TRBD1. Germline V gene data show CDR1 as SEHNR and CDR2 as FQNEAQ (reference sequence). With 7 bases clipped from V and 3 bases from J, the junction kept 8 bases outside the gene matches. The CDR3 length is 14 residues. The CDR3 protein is CASTRRQGDTEAFF. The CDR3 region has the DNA TGTGCCAGCACCCGCAGACAGGGAGACACTGAAGCTTTCTTT.

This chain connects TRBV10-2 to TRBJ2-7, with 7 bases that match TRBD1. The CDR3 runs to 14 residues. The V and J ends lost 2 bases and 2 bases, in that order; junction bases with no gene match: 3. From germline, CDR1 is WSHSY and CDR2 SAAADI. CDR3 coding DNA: TGCGCCAGCAGTGAGGCTCAGGGGGCCTACGAGCAGTACTTC. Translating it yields CASSEAQGAYEQYF.

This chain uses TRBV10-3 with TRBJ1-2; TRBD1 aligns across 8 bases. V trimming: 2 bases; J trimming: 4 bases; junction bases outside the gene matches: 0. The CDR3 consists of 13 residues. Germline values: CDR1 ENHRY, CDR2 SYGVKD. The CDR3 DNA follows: TGTGCCATCAGTGAGACAGGGGGCTATGGCTACACCTTC. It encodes CAISETGGYGYTF.

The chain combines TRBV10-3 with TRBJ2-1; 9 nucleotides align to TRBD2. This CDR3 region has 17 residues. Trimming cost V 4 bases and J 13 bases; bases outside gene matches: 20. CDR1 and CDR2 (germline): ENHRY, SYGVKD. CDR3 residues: CAISGDPLGSGSGNQFF. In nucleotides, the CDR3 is TGTGCCATCAGTGGGGATCCTCTGGGTAGCGGGAGTGGAAATCAGTTCTTC.

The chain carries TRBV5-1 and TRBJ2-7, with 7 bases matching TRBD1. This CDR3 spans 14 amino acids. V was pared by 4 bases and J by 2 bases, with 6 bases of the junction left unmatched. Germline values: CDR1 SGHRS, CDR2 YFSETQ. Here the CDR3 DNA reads TGCGCCAGCAGCCTCAGGGGGTCAGCCTACGAGCAGTACTTC. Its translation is CASSLRGSAYEQYF.

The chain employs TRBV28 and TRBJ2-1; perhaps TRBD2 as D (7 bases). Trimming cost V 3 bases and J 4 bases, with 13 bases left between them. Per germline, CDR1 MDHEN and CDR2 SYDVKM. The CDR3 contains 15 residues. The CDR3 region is CASSFWGGQYNEQFF. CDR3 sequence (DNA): TGTGCCAGCAGTTTTTGGGGGGGCCAATACAATGAGCAGTTCTTC.